This TCR beta chain was sequenced during a study of tumour-infiltrating T cells in Burkitt lymphoma. At the level of the study: This cohort included all epidemiological subtypes of Burkitt lymphoma. General study results and limits: Several public clonotypes were shared across many Burkitt lymphoma patients.

As to this clone: What it binds is not known.

TCRdb's copy holds only in-frame clones and misses some; the assay was immunoSEQ multiplex PCR. The sample consists of about 46,000 clones, around a third of them appearing once. The CDR3 consists of 16 residues. With 3 bases clipped from V and 3 bases from J, the junction kept 6 bases outside the gene matches. Germline CDR1 is SGHTA and CDR2 is FQGNSA. Input material: tumor tissue. The source of this sequence is a human donor with Burkitt lymphoma. The gene calls are TRBV7-2 and TRBJ2-3; 10 bases are shared with TRBD2. The CDR3 sequence: CASSFPLAGVTDTQYF. DNA for the CDR3: TGTGCCAGCAGCTTCCCTCTAGCGGGGGTGACAGATACGCAGTATTTT.